This T cell receptor beta chain was identified during a study of CD8+ T cells in alopecia areata. Across the whole study: Tofacitinib therapy lasting 6 to 18 months was followed by 6 months off drug.

Obtained from alopecia areata patients were lesional scalp punch biopsies along with peripheral blood. Sequencing templates came from extracted RNA that was reverse transcribed into cDNA. Only in-frame clones appear in the TCRdb table, and some are missing; sequencing was by immunoSEQ multiplex PCR. The table lists more than 100,000 clones, approximately 53% of them singletons. The V end was cut by 3 bases, the J end by 4 bases, with 19 bases between. Germline V gene sequence: CDR1 SEHNR, CDR2 FQNEAQ (reference sequence). The CDR3 length is 17 residues. The sample in question was CD4+ T cells sorted from blood, obtained at week 0. This chain joins TRBV7-9 and TRBJ2-1, with TRBD2 as a possible D gene (5 bases). The TCR was taken from a human donor with alopecia areata. CDR3 nucleotides: TGTGCCAGCAGCTTGAGGAGGAGAAACTACTCTTACAATGAGCAGTTCTTC. Its translation is CASSLRRRNYSYNEQFF.